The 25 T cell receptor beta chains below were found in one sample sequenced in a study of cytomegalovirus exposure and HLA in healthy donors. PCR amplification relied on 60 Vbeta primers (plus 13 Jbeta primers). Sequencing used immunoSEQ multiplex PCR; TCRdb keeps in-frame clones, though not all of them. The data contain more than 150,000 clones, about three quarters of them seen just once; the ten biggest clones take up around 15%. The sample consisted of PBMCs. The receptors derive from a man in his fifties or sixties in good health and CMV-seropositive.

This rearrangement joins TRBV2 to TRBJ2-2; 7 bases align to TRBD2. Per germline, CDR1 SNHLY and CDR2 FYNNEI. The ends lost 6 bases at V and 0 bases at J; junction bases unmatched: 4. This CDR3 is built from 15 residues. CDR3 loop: CASREAGANTGELFF. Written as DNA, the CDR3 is TGTGCCAGCAGAGAGGCGGGGGCGAACACCGGGGAGCTGTTTTTT.

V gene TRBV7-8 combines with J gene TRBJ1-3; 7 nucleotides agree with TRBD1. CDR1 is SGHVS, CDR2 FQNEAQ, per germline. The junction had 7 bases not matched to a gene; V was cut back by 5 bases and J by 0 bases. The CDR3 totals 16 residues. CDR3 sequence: CASSPQGESSGNTIYF. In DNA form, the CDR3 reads TGTGCCAGCAGCCCTCAGGGGGAGAGCTCTGGAAACACCATATATTTT. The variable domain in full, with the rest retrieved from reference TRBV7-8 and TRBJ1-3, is GAGVSQSPRYKVAKRGQDVALRCDPISGHVSLFWYQQALGQGPEFLTYFQNEAQLDKSGLPSDRFFAERPEGSVSTLKIQRTQQEDSAVYLCASSPQGESSGNTIYFGEGSWLTVV.

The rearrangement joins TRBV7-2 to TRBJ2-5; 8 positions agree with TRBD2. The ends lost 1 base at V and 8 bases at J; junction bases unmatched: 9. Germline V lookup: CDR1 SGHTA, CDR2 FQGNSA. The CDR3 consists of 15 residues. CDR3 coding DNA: TGTGCCAGCAGCTTAGGGTCGGAACGGGGGGGAACCCAGTACTTC. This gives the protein CASSLGSERGGTQYF.

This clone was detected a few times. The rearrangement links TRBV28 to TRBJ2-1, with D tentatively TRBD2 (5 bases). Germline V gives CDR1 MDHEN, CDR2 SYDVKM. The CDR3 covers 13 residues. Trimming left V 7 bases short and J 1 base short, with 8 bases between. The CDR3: CASNPGSYNEQFF. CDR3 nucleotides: TGTGCCAGCAACCCGGGGTCCTACAATGAGCAGTTCTTC.

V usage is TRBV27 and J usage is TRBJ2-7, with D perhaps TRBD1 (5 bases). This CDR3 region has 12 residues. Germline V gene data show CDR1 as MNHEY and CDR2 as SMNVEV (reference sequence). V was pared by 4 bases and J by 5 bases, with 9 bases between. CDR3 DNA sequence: TGTGCCAGCAGTTGGATAGGGGACGAGCAGTACTTC. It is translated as CASSWIGDEQYF.

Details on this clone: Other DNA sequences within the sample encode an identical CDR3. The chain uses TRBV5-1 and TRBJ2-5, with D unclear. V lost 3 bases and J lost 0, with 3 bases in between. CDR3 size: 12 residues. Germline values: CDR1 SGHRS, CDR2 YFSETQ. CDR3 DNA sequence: TGCGCCAGCAGCTCTTACCAAGAGACCCAGTACTTC. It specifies CASSSYQETQYF.

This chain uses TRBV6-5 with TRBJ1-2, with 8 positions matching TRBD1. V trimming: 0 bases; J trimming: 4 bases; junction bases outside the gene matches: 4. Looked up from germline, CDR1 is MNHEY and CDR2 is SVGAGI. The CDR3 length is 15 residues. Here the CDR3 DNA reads TGTGCCAGCAGTTACTCGAGGGGACAGGTCTATGGCTACACCTTC. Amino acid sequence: CASSYSRGQVYGYTF.

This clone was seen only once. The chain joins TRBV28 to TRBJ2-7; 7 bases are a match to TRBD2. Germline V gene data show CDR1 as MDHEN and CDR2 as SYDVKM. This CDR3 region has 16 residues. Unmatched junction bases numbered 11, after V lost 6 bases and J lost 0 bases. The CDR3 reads CASRPRERESSYEQYF. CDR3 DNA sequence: TGTGCCAGCAGACCCCGAGAGCGGGAAAGCTCCTACGAGCAGTACTTC.

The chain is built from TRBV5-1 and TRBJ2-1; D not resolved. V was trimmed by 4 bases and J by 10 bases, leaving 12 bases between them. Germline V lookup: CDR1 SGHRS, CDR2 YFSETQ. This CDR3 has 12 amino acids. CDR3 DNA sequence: TGCGCCAGCAGCCGTACTACAACGGAGCAGTTCTTC. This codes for CASSRTTTEQFF.

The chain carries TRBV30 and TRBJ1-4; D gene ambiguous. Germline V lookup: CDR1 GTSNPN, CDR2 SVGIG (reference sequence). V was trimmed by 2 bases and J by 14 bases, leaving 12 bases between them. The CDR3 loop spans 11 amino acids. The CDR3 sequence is CAWSNRVELFF. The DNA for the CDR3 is TGTGCCTGGAGTAACCGGGTAGAGCTGTTTTTT.

The CDR3 DNA reads as TGTGCCAGCAGCTTGGCCGGCAGGGACACTGAAGCTTTCTTT. Translated: CASSLAGRDTEAFF. The chain recombines TRBV5-6 with TRBJ1-1; maybe TRBD1 (5 bases). Germline lookup yields CDR1 SGHDT and CDR2 YYEEEE. CDR3 size: 14 residues. V lost 0 bases to trimming and J lost 3 bases, with 9 bases between them.

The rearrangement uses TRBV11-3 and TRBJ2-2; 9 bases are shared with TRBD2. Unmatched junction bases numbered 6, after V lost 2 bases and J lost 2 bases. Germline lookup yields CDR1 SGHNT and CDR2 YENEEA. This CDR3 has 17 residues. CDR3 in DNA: TGTGCCAGCAGCTTAACTAGCGGGCCACCAAACACCGGGGAGCTGTTTTTT. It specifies CASSLTSGPPNTGELFF.

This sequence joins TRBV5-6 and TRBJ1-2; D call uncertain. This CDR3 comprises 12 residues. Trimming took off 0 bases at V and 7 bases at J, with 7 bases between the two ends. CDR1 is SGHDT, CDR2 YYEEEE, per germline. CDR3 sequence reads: CASSLDIRGYTF. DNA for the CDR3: TGTGCCAGCAGCTTGGACATCCGTGGCTACACCTTC.

CDR3 DNA: TGTGCCAGCAGCTTATTTTTAAGCTTAGGGACAAAATACGAGCAGTACGTC. Translation gives CASSLFLSLGTKYEQYV. The chain is built from TRBV7-9 and TRBJ2-7, with a weak D call TRBD1 (6 bases). The length of the CDR3 is 17 residues. In germline, CDR1 is SEHNR, CDR2 FQNEAQ (reference sequence). The V gene lost 2 bases and the J gene lost 4 bases, with 21 bases spanning the gap.

The CDR3 nucleotides read TGCGCCAGCAGCCAAGAACGAGGGTTCGTCACCGGGGAGCTGTTTTTT. Translated: CASSQERGFVTGELFF. The chain employs TRBV4-1 and TRBJ2-2; D perhaps matches TRBD2 (5 bases). The CDR3 spans 16 residues. The V gene's germline CDR1 is MGHRA and CDR2 YSYEKL. Trimming took off 0 bases at V and 4 bases at J, with 12 bases between the two ends.

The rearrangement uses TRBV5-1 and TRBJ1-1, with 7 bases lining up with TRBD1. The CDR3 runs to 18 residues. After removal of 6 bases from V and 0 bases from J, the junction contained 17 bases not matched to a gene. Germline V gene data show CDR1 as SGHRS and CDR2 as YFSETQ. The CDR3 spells CASTSLVQGQMMNTEAFF. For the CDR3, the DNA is TGCGCCAGCACCTCTCTGGTACAGGGGCAGATGATGAACACTGAAGCTTTCTTT.

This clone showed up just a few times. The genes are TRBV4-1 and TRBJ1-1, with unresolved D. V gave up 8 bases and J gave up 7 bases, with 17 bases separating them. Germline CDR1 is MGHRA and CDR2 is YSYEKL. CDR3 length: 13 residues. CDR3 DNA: TGCGCCAGCGAAAGCTCCATACTAGGTGAAGCTTTCTTT. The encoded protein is CASESSILGEAFF.

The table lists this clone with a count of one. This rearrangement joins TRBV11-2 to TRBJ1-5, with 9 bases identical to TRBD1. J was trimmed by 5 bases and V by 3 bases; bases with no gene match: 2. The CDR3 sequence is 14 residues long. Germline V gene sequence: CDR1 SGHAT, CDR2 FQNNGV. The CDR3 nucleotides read TGTGCCAGCAGCTTCGGACAGGGGTATCAGCCCCAGCATTTT. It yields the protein CASSFGQGYQPQHF.

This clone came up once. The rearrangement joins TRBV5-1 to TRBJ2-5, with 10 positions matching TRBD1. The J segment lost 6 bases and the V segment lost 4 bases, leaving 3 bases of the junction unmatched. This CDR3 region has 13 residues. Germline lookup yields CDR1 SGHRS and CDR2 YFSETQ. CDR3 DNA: TGCGCCAGCAGCCTGGGACAGGGGCAGACCCAGTACTTC. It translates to CASSLGQGQTQYF.

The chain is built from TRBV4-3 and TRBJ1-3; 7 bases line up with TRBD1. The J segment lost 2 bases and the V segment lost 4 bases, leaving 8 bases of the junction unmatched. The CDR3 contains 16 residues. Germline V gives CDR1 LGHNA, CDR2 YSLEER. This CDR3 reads CASSPLDRAAGNTIYF. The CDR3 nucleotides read TGCGCCAGCAGCCCACTTGACAGGGCGGCTGGAAACACCATATATTTT.

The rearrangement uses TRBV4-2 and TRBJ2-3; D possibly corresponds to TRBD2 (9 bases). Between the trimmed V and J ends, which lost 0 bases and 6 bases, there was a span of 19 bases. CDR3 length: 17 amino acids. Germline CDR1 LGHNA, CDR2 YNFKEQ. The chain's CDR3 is CASSQDQGAGGRDTQYF. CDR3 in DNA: TGTGCCAGCAGCCAAGATCAGGGGGCGGGGGGGCGGGATACGCAGTATTTT.

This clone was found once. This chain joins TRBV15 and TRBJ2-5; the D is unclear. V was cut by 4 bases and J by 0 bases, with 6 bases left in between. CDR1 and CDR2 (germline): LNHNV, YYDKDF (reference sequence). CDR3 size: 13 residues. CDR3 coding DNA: TGTGCCACCAGCATAACATACCAAGAGACCCAGTACTTC. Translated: CATSITYQETQYF.

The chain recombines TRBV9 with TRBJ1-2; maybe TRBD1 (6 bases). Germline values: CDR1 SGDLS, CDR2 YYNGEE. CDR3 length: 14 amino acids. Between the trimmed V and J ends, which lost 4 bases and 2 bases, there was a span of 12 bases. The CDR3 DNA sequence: TGTGCCAGCAGCCCCCAACAGGGAAACTATGGCTACACCTTC. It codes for CASSPQQGNYGYTF.

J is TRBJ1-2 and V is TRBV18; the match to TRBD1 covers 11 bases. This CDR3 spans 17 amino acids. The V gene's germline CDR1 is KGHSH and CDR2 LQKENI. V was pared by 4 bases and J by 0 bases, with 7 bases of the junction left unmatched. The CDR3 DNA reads TGTGCCAGCTCACTACCCGGGACAGGGGGAGCTAACTATGGCTACACCTTC. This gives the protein CASSLPGTGGANYGYTF.

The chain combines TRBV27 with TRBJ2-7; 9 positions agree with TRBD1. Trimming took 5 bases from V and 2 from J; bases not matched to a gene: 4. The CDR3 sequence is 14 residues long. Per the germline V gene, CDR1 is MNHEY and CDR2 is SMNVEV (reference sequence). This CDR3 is CASSGTGLPYEQYV. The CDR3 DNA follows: TGTGCCAGCAGTGGGACAGGGTTGCCCTACGAGCAGTACGTC.